These 6 T cell receptor beta chains originate from one sample sequenced in a study of T cells in Graves' hyperthyroidism and ophthalmopathy. RNA transcripts provided the source from which TCR beta CDR3 regions were amplified. First-round RT-PCR of the TCR CDR3 relied on the HTBI primer set. TCRdb re-derived calls from the multiplex PCR reads in MiXCR, one entry per CDR3 protein. The table includes 370,000 or so distinct CDR3 sequences, approximately 13% detected once. The sample taken for sequencing was blood. The receptors originated from a man aged 25 to 40 with Graves' hyperthyroidism that later progressed to Graves' ophthalmopathy.

J is TRBJ1-4 and V is TRBV19; D unclear. CDR3 length equals 15 residues. The V and J ends lost 4 bases and 8 bases respectively, with 17 bases between them. Germline lookup yields CDR1 LNHDA and CDR2 SQIVND (reference sequence). CDR3 residues: CASSTTGPLGEKLFF. The CDR3 DNA is TGTGCCAGTAGTACAACCGGACCTCTGGGGGAAAAACTGTTTTTT.

Ten or more counts support this clonotype. The chain recombines TRBV5-1 with TRBJ1-3; 7 bases align to TRBD1. Germline V lookup: CDR1 SGHRS, CDR2 YFSETQ. V shed 4 bases and J 3 bases; nucleotides not matched to a gene: 7. The CDR3 sequence is 15 residues long. The CDR3 DNA reads as TGCGCCAGCAGCCAACAGGGGCCTAGTGGAAACACCATATATTTT. Protein: CASSQQGPSGNTIYF. Complete variable domain (other parts from reference TRBV5-1 and TRBJ1-3): KAGVTQTPRYLIKTRGQQVTLSCSPISGHRSVSWYQQTPGQGLQFLFEYFSETQRNKGNFPGRFSGRQFSNSRSEMNVSTLELGDSALYLCASSQQGPSGNTIYFGEGSWLTVV.

This clonotype was detected a few times. Being one base from a much bigger clone, this may be a read error. The chain combines TRBV3-1 with TRBJ1-2, with no clear D. The CDR3 covers 13 residues. CDR1 and CDR2 (germline): LGHDT, YNNKEL (reference sequence). Trimming left V 6 bases short and J 8 bases short, with 16 bases between. The CDR3 sequence is CASRPVQKAGYTF. CDR3 sequence (DNA): TGTGCCAGCAGACCAGTACAGAAAGCCGGCTACACCTTC.

This clonotype was counted between two and nine times. The chain has TRBV5-1 and TRBJ2-6; a weak D match, TRBD2 (6 bases). The CDR3 runs 16 residues. CDR1 is SGHRS, CDR2 YFSETQ, per germline. V was trimmed by 0 bases and J by 2 bases, leaving 9 bases between them. CDR3 residues: CASSLGDSTGANVLTF. CDR3 nucleotide sequence: TGCGCCAGCAGCTTGGGGGACTCAACTGGGGCCAACGTCCTGACTTTC.

This clonotype was found many times. The chain couples TRBV5-1 to TRBJ2-3, with a tentative D call TRBD1 (5 bases). V lost 4 bases, J lost 6 bases, and 9 bases lay in between. Germline assignment: CDR1 SGHRS and CDR2 YFSETQ. This CDR3 has 12 amino acids. The CDR3 DNA reads TGCGCCAGCAGCGTGGACATCGATACGCAGTATTTT. It translates to CASSVDIDTQYF.

V and J are TRBV6-1 and TRBJ1-2; perhaps TRBD1 as D (6 bases). CDR3 length equals 13 residues. V gave up 6 bases and J gave up 1 base, with 9 bases separating them. Germline-derived CDR1 and CDR2 are MNHNS and SASEGT. The CDR3 DNA sequence: TGTGCCAGCAGAGGACAGTTTAACTATGGCTACACCTTC. Translated, it gives CASRGQFNYGYTF.